A single sample is the source of the 19 T cell receptor beta chains below, sequenced in a study of breast tumors, draining lymph nodes, adjacent tissues. TCRdb re-analysed the multiplex PCR reads in MiXCR, keeping a single row per CDR3 protein. The sample holds 150,000 to 200,000 distinct CDR3 sequences, 33% seen once. Axillary draining lymph nodes of breast cancer patients supplied the node samples. The sample comprised axillary lymph node tissue. Receptors originate from a female donor with breast cancer. Some clones in this sample may be carry-over from other donors' samples.

As concerns this clonotype: A clone one base away is much larger, so this may be a read error. The V and J genes are TRBV27 and TRBJ2-5; TRBD2 is a possible D gene (7 bases). The CDR3 contains 14 residues. Germline values: CDR1 MNHEY, CDR2 SMNVEV (reference sequence). The CDR3 is CASSRGGSQETQCF. Here the CDR3 DNA reads TGTGCCAGCAGTAGGGGGGGGAGTCAAGAGACCCAGTGCTTC.

This clonotype has ten or more counts. The rearrangement joins TRBV7-9 to TRBJ1-6, with 8 positions matching TRBD1. The V gene end was trimmed by 4 bases and the J gene end by 7 bases; junction bases not matched to a gene: 6. Looked up from germline, CDR1 is SEHNR and CDR2 is FQNEAQ (reference sequence). This CDR3 is built from 15 residues. This CDR3 reads CASSSQGATNSPLHF. The CDR3 DNA reads as TGTGCCAGCAGCTCGCAGGGGGCTACCAATTCACCCCTCCACTTT.

This clonotype showed up just a few times. This may stem from a read error, because a much larger clone lies one nucleotide away. This chain connects TRBV5-1 to TRBJ2-3; the D gene could be TRBD1 or TRBD2 (5 bases each). This CDR3 has 15 amino acids. Germline V CDR1 and CDR2: SGHRS, YFSETQ. CDR3 protein: CASSLLGTSTGTQYF. CDR3 sequence (DNA): TGCGCCAGCAGCTTGCTAGGGACCAGCACAGGTACGCAGTATTTT.

The rearrangement joins TRBV20-1 to TRBJ1-6, with 9 bases matching TRBD1. V dropped 6 bases and J dropped 14; count of bases not matched to a gene: 11. The CDR3 is 13 residues long. Germline-derived CDR1 and CDR2 are DFQATT and SNEGSKA (reference sequence). The CDR3 DNA reads TGCAGTGCCGAAGGGACAGGGCTTTCGTCCCTCCACTTT. Its protein product is CSAEGTGLSSLHF.

Comments on this clonotype: A much larger clone differs by one base, so this may be a read error. The chain employs TRBV14 and TRBJ2-3, with 8 bases lining up with TRBD1. The CDR3 is made up of 14 amino acids. Germline V lookup: CDR1 SGHDN, CDR2 FVKESK. The J segment lost 1 base and the V segment lost 5 bases, leaving 2 bases of the junction unmatched. The CDR3: CASSRTGRTDTQYF. As DNA, the CDR3 is TGTGCCAGCAGCAGGACAGGGCGCACAGATACGCAGTATTTT.

This clonotype came up a few times. This may be a read error, as it is one base from a much larger clone. The chain couples TRBV6-5 to TRBJ2-5; no firm D call. V gave up 5 bases and J gave up 7 bases, with 14 bases separating them. The length of the CDR3 is 13 residues. Germline V CDR1 and CDR2: MNHEY, SVGAGI. The CDR3 nucleotides are TGTGCCAGCAGTCGAGCAGCCTTGGGGACCCAGTACTTC. Protein sequence: CASSRAALGTQYF.

This clonotype appeared a single time. The chain joins TRBV3-1 to TRBJ2-3; D may be TRBD1 (5 bases). This CDR3 contains 14 residues. The germline V and J ends were trimmed by 0 bases and 5 bases, with 9 bases remaining between them. CDR1 is LGHDT and CDR2 is YNNKEL in the germline V gene (reference sequence). The CDR3 DNA reads as TGTGCCAGCAGCCAAGATCCACAGGTAGATACGCAGTATTTT. As protein: CASSQDPQVDTQYF.

The chain recombines TRBV7-3 with TRBJ1-2; tentatively, D is TRBD1 (6 bases). Germline assignment: CDR1 SGHTA and CDR2 FQGTGA. Trimming stripped 5 bases from V and 0 bases from J, with 10 bases between. The CDR3 spans 14 residues. CDR3 amino acids: CASSPQGSNYGYTF. The CDR3 region has the DNA TGTGCCAGCAGCCCACAGGGCTCTAACTATGGCTACACCTTC.

In this sample, this clonotype turned up once. The genes are TRBV5-1 and TRBJ1-4; no reliable D call. This CDR3 contains 17 residues. Germline CDR1 reads SGHRS; CDR2 reads YFSETQ. The germline V and J ends were trimmed by 0 bases and 1 base, with 13 bases remaining between them. CDR3 in amino acids: CASSLGMDGVTNEKLFF. Here the CDR3 DNA reads TGCGCCAGCAGCTTGGGGATGGATGGAGTAACTAATGAAAAACTGTTTTTT.

Many counts were recorded for this clonotype. The CDR3 sequence is CASSDSYAGGANNSPLHF. DNA of the CDR3: TGTGCCAGCAGTGACTCGTACGCGGGGGGCGCAAATAATTCACCCCTCCACTTT. This chain links TRBV6-4 with TRBJ1-6, with a weak D call TRBD1 (6 bases). CDR3 length: 18 amino acids. The germline gives CDR1 MRHNA, CDR2 SNTAGT. Trimming took off 0 bases at V and 5 bases at J, with 17 bases between the two ends.

The J gene is TRBJ2-1, the V gene TRBV5-5; no reliable D call. Germline V CDR1 and CDR2: SGHKS, YYEKEE (reference sequence). The germline V and J ends were trimmed by 0 bases and 10 bases, with 8 bases remaining between them. This CDR3 contains 12 residues. The CDR3 coding sequence is TGTGCCAGCAGCTTGGGGGGATGCGAGCAGTTCTTC. This translates into CASSLGGCEQFF.

Remarks on this clonotype: No conserved phenylalanine or tryptophan is present at the end of the CDR3, so a read error is the likely explanation. The DNA is omitted, as the CDR3 cannot be located on it reliably, and the CDR3 follows TCRdb's listing. This chain connects TRBV7-8 to TRBJ2-5; the table assigns TRBD1, which was not confirmed against the DNA. CDR1 and CDR2 from the germline V gene are SGHVS and FQNEAQ. Including both end residues, the CDR3 is 12 amino acids long. The CDR3 sequence: CASSRGHQPEDT.

With regard to this clonotype: One end of the junction does not line up with germline, which may come from a read error. The chain joins TRBV7-9 to TRBJ2-5; no reliable D call. The CDR3 extends over 12 amino acids. The germline CDR1 and CDR2 sequences are SEHNR and FQNEAQ (reference sequence). The CDR3 reads CASRHMEEAQYF. In DNA form, the CDR3 reads TGTGCCAGCAGACACATGGAAGAGGCCCAGTACTTC. Together with reference TRBV7-9 and TRBJ2-5, the CDR3 gives the full variable domain: DTGVSQNPRHKITKRGQNVTFRCDPISEHNRLYWYRQTLGQGPEFLTYFQNEAQLEKSRLLSDRFSAERPKGSFSTLEIQRTEQGDSAMYLCASRHMEEAQYFGPGTRLLVL.

The gene calls are TRBV11-3 and TRBJ2-7; TRBD2 aligns across 11 bases. Trimming removed 10 bases from V and 4 bases from J; junction bases left unmatched: 6. The CDR3 has 13 amino acids. CDR1 is SGHNT, CDR2 YENEEA, per germline. DNA for the CDR3: TGTGCCACCATTACTAGCGGGAGTTACGAGCAGTACTTC. It is translated as CATITSGSYEQYF. The full variable domain, its missing parts supplied by reference TRBV11-3 and TRBJ2-7, is EAGVVQSPRYKIIEKKQPVAFWCNPISGHNTLYWYLQNLGQGPELLIRYENEEAVDDSQLPKDRFSAERLKGVDSTLKIQPAELGDSAVYLCATITSGSYEQYFGPGTRLTVT.

A word on this clonotype: This may arise from a read error, as a much more abundant clone is one base away. J is TRBJ1-5 and V is TRBV6-1, with 9 bases identical to TRBD1. The CDR3 extends over 15 amino acids. V lost 10 bases to trimming and J lost 2 bases; unmatched junction nucleotides: 9. Germline assignment: CDR1 MNHNS and CDR2 SASEGT. CDR3 nucleotides: TGTGCCACGGGCCCGACAGGGGGAGGCAATCAGCCCCAGCATTTT. Its translation is CATGPTGGGNQPQHF.

The sample holds many counts of this clonotype. The chain joins TRBV3-1 to TRBJ2-5, with D tentatively TRBD1 (5 bases). Germline CDR1 LGHDT, CDR2 YNNKEL (reference sequence). The CDR3 extends over 11 amino acids. With 1 base removed from V and 10 bases from J, the gap between germline ends came to 7 bases. The CDR3 DNA reads as TGTGCCAGCAGCCAAGTAGGGGACCAGTACTTC. It specifies CASSQVGDQYF.

This clonotype has a handful of counts. This clone may be a read error of a much larger clone one base away. The CDR3 reads CSVRGGGYEQHF. As DNA, the CDR3 is TGCAGCGTCAGGGGGGGGGGCTACGAGCAGCACTTC. The J gene is TRBJ2-7, the V gene TRBV29-1; D tentatively fits TRBD1 or TRBD2 (7 bases each). The germline V gene encodes CDR1 SQVTM and CDR2 ANQGSEA. This CDR3 spans 12 amino acids.

V is TRBV24-1 and J is TRBJ1-2; D ambiguous. Trimming stripped 4 bases from V and 0 bases from J, with 5 bases between. The CDR3 is made up of 13 amino acids. The germline CDR1 and CDR2 sequences are KGHDR and SFDVKD. The CDR3 sequence: CATSEGTNYGYTF. The CDR3, as DNA: TGTGCCACCAGTGAGGGAACTAACTATGGCTACACCTTC.

Details on this clonotype: Its ends do not fully match the called genes, so a read error is possible. The rearrangement uses TRBV5-1 and TRBJ2-3; the D gene is possibly TRBD2 (7 bases). The CDR3 totals 14 residues. Germline assignment: CDR1 SGHRS and CDR2 YFSETQ. For the CDR3, the DNA is TGCGCCAGCCATGCTACTTTTCAACAGGGAGGGCAGTACTTT. Protein product: CASHATFQQGGQYF.